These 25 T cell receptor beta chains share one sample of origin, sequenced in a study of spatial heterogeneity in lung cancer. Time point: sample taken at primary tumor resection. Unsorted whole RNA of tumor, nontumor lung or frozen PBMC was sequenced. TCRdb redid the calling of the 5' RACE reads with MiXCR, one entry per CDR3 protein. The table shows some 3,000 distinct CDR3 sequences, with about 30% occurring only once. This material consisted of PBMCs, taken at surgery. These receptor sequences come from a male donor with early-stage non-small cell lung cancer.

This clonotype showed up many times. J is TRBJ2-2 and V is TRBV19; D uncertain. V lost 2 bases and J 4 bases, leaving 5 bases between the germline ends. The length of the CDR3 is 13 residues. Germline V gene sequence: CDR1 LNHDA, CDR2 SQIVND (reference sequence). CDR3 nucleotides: TGTGCCAGTAGTATATGGGGCACCGGGGAGCTGTTTTTT. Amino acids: CASSIWGTGELFF.

The DNA for the CDR3 is TGCAGTGCTAGAGAGGGGCGAGCCAAAAACATTCAGTACTTC. As protein: CSAREGRAKNIQYF. This chain connects TRBV20-1 to TRBJ2-4; a weak D match, TRBD1 (5 bases). V was pared by 0 bases and J by 0 bases, with 6 bases between. The CDR3 is made up of 14 amino acids. Germline CDR1 reads DFQATT; CDR2 reads SNEGSKA (reference sequence).

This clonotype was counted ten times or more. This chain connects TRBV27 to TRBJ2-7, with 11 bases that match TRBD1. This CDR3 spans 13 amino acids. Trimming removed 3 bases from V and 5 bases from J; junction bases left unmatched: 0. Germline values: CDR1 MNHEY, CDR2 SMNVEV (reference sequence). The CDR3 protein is CASSLGQGDEQYF. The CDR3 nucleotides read TGTGCCAGCAGTTTGGGACAGGGGGACGAGCAGTACTTC.

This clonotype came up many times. The CDR3 reads CASSGTVTGNQPQHF. Here the CDR3 DNA reads TGTGCCAGCAGTGGGACGGTGACGGGCAATCAGCCCCAGCATTTT. The chain is built from TRBV6-1 and TRBJ1-5; D uncertain. Germline loops: CDR1 MNHNS, CDR2 SASEGT. V was shortened by 4 bases and J by 2 bases, with 12 bases between the two germline ends. This CDR3 comprises 15 residues.

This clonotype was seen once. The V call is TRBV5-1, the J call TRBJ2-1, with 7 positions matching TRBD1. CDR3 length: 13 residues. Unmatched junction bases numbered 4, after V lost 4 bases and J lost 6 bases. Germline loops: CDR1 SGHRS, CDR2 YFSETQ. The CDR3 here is CASSTGQTNEQFF. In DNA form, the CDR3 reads TGCGCCAGCAGCACGGGACAGACCAATGAGCAGTTCTTC.

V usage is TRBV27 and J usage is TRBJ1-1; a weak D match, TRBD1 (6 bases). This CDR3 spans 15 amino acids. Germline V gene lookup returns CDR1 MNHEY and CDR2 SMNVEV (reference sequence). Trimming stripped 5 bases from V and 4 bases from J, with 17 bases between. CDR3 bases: TGTGCCAGCAGTCCCCGAAGACAGGATAGCACTGAAGCTTTCTTT. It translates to CASSPRRQDSTEAFF.

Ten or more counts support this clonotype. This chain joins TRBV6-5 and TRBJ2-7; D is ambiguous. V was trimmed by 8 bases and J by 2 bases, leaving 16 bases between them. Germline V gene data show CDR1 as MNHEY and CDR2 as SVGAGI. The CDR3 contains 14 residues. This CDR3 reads CASRLEAGTYEQYF. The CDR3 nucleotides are TGTGCCAGCCGCCTCGAGGCAGGCACCTACGAGCAGTACTTC.

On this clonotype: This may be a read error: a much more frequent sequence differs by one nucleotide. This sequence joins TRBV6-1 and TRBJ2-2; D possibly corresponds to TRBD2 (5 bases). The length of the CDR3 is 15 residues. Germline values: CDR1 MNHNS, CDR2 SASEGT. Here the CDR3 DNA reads TGTACCAGCAGTGAGGCGGGCGGAAGCACCGGGGAGCTGTTTTTT. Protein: CTSSEAGGSTGELFF.

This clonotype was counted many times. The CDR3 protein is CATSEALGADTQYF. The CDR3 bases are TGTGCCACCAGTGAGGCGTTGGGCGCAGATACGCAGTATTTT. J is TRBJ2-3 and V is TRBV24-1; D not certain. Germline V gives CDR1 KGHDR, CDR2 SFDVKD. CDR3 length: 14 residues. Trimming took 4 bases from V and 4 from J, leaving 11 bases between them.

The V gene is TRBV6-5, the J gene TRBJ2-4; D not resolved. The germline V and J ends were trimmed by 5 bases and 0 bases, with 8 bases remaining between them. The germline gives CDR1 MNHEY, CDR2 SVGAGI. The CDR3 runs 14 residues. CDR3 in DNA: TGTGCCAGCAGTGGTGACCTAGCCAAAAACATTCAGTACTTC. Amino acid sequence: CASSGDLAKNIQYF.

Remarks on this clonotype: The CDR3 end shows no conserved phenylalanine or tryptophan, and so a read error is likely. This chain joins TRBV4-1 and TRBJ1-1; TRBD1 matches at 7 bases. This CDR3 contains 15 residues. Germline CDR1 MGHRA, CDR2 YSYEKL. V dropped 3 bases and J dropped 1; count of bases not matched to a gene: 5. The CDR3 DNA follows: TGCGCCAGCAGCCAGAGCCGACAGGGGAACACTGAAGCTTTCTCT. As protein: CASSQSRQGNTEAFS.

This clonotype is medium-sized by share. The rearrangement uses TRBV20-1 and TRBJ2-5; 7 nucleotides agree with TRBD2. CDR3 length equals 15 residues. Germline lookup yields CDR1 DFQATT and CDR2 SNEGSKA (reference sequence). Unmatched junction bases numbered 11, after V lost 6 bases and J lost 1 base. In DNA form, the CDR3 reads TGCAGTGCCAGATCAATAGCGGGCAGCCAAGAGACCCAGTACTTC. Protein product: CSARSIAGSQETQYF.

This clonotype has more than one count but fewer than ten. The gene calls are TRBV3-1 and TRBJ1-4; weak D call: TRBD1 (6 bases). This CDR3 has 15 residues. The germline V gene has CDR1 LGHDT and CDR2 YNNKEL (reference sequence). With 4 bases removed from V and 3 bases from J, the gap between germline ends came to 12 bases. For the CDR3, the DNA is TGTGCCAGCAGCCCGTGGTACAGGGCTAATGAAAAACTGTTTTTT. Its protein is CASSPWYRANEKLFF. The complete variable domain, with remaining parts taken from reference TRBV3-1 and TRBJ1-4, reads DTAVSQTPKYLVTQMGNDKSIKCEQNLGHDTMYWYKQDSKKFLKIMFSYNNKELIINETVPNRFSPKSPDKAHLNLHINSLELGDSAVYFCASSPWYRANEKLFFGSGTQLSVL.

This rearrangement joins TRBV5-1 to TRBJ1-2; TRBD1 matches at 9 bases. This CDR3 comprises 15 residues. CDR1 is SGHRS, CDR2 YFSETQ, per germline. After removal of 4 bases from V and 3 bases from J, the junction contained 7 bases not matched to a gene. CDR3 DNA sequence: TGCGCCAGCAGCGCAAAACAGGGGGCCCACTATGGCTACACCTTC. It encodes CASSAKQGAHYGYTF. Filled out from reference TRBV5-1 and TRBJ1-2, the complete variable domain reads KAGVTQTPRYLIKTRGQQVTLSCSPISGHRSVSWYQQTPGQGLQFLFEYFSETQRNKGNFPGRFSGRQFSNSRSEMNVSTLELGDSALYLCASSAKQGAHYGYTFGSGTRLTVV.

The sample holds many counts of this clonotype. CDR3 nucleotides: TGTGCCAGCACTCCGGGGGGGTTTGAGCAGTTCTTC. Protein product: CASTPGGFEQFF. J is TRBJ2-1 and V is TRBV28, with 8 bases identical to TRBD2. Germline CDR1 and CDR2: MDHEN and SYDVKM. The length of the CDR3 is 12 residues. Trimming cost V 7 bases and J 9 bases; bases outside gene matches: 5.

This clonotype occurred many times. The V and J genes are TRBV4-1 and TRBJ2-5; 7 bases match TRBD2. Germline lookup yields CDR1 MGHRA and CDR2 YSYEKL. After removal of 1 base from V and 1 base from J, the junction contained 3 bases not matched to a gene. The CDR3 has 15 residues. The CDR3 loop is CASSQATSAQETQYF. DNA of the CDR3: TGCGCCAGCAGCCAAGCCACTAGCGCCCAAGAGACCCAGTACTTC.

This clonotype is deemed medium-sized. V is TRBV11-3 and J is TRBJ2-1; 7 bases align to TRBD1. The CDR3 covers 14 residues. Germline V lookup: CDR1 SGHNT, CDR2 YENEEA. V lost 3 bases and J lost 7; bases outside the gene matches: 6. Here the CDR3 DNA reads TGTGCCAGCAGCTTGGGAGACAGGGTAAATGAGCAGTTCTTC. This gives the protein CASSLGDRVNEQFF.

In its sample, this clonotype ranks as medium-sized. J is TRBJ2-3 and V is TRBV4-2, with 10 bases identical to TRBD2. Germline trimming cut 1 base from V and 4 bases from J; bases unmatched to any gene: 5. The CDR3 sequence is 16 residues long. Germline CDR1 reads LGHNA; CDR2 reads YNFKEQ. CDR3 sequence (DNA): TGTGCCAGCAGCCAAGGGGTAGCGGGGGGCGCAGATACGCAGTATTTT. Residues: CASSQGVAGGADTQYF.

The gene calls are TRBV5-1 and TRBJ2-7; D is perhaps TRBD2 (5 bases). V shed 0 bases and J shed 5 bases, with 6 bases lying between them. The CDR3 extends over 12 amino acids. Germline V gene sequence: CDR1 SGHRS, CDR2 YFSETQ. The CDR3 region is CASSLAGNEQYF. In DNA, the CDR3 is TGCGCCAGCAGCTTGGCCGGGAACGAGCAGTACTTC.

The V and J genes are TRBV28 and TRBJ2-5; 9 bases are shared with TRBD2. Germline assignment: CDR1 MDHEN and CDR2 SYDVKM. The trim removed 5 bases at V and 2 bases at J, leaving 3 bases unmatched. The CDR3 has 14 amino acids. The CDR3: CASSLSGGQETQYF. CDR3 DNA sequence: TGTGCCAGCAGTCTTAGCGGGGGACAAGAGACCCAGTACTTC.

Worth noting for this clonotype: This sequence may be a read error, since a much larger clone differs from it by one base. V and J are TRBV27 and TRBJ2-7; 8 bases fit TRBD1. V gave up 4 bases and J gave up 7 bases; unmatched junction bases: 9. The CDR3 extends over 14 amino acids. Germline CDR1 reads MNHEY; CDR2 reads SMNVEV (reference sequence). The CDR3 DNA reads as TGTGCCAGCAGTTCCGGGACAGGTATGGGAGAGCAGTACTTC. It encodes CASSSGTGMGEQYF.

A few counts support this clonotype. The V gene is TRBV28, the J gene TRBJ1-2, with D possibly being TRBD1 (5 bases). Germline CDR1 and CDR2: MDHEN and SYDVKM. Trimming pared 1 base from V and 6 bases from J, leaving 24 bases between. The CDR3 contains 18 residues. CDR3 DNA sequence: TGTGCCAGCAGTTTATATGGTTACGGGGCAGGGAATTTGGATGGCTACACCTTC. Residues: CASSLYGYGAGNLDGYTF.

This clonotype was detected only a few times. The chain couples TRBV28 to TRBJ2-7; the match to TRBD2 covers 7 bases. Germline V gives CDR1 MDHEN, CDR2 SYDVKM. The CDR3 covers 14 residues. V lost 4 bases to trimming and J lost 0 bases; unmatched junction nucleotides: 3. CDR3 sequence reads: CASSSGTNSYEQYF. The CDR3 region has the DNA TGTGCCAGCAGTTCTGGGACTAACTCCTACGAGCAGTACTTC.

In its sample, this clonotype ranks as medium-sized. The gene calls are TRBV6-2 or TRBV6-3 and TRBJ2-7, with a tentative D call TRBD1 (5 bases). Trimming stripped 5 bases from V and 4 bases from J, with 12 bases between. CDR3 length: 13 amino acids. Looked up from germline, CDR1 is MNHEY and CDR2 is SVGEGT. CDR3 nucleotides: TGTGCCAGCAGTGAACACCCAGGGTACGAGCAGTACTTC. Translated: CASSEHPGYEQYF.

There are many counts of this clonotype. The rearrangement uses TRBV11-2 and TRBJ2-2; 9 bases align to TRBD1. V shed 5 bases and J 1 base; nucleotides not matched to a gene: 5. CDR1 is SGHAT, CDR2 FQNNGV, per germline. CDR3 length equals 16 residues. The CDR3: CASSPRTGVNTGELFF. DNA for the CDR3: TGTGCCAGCAGCCCGAGGACAGGGGTGAACACCGGGGAGCTGTTTTTT.